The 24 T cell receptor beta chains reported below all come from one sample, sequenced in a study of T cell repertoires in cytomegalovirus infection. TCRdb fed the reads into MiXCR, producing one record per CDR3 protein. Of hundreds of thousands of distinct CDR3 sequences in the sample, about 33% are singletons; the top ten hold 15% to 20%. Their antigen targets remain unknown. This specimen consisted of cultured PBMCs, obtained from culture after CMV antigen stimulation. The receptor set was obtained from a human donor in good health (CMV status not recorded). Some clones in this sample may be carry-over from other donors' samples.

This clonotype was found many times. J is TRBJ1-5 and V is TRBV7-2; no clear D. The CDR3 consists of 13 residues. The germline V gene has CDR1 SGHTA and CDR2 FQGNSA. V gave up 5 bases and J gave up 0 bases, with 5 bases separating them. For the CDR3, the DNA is TGTGCCAGCAGCATGGATAGCAATCAGCCCCAGCATTTT. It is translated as CASSMDSNQPQHF.

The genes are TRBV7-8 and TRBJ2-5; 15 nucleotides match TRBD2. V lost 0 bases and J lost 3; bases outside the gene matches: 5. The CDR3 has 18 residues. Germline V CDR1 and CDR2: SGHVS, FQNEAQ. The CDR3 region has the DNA TGTGCCAGCAGCTTAGCCCACGGACTAGCGGGGGGGGAAGAGACCCAGTACTTC. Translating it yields CASSLAHGLAGGEETQYF. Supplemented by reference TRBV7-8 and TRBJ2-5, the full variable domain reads GAGVSQSPRYKVAKRGQDVALRCDPISGHVSLFWYQQALGQGPEFLTYFQNEAQLDKSGLPSDRFFAERPEGSVSTLKIQRTQQEDSAVYLCASSLAHGLAGGEETQYFGPGTRLLVL.

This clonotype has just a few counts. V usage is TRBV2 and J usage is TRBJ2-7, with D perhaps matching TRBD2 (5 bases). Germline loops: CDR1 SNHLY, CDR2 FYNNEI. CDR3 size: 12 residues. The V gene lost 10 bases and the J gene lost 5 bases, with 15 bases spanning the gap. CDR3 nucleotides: TGTGCCACCCGCGGGCTGTCGAACGAGCAGTACTTC. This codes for CATRGLSNEQYF.

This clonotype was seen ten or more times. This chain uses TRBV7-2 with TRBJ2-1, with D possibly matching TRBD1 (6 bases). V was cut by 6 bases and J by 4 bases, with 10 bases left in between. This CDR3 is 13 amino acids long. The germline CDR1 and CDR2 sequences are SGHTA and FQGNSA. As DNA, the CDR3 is TGTGCCAGCAGTGGGACATATTACAATGAGCAGTTCTTC. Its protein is CASSGTYYNEQFF.

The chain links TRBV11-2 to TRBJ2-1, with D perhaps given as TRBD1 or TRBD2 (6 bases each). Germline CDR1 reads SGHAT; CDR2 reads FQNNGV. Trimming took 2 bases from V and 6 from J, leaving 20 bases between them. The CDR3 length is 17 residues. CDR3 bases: TGTGCCAGCAGCTTAAGGCCCCGGGGGCCTCTGGGCAATGAGCAGTTCTTC. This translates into CASSLRPRGPLGNEQFF. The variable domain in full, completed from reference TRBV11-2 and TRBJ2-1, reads EAGVAQSPRYKIIEKRQSVAFWCNPISGHATLYWYQQILGQGPKLLIQFQNNGVVDDSQLPKDRFSAERLKGVDSTLKIQPAKLEDSAVYLCASSLRPRGPLGNEQFFGPGTRLTVL.

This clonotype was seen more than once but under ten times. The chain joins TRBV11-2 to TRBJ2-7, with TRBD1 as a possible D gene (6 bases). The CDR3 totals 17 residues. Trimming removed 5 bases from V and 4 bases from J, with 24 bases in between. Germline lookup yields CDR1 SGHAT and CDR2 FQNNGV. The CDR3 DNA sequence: TGTGCCAGCAGCCACCCCCCCAGGGGACCCAGAAGGTACGAGCAGTACTTC. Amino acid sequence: CASSHPPRGPRRYEQYF.

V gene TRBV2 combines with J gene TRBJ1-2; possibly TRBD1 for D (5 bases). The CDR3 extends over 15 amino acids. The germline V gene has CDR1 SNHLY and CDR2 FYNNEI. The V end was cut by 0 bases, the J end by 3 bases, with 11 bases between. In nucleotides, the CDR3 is TGTGCCAGCAGTGAAGCCCCGACAGCACACTATGGCTACACCTTC. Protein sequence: CASSEAPTAHYGYTF.

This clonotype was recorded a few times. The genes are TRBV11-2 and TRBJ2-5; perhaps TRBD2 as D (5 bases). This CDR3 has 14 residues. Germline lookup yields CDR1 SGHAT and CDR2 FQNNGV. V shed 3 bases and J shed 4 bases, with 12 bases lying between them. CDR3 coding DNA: TGTGCCAGCAGCTTTTCTCCCGCGGGAGAGACCCAGTACTTC. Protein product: CASSFSPAGETQYF.

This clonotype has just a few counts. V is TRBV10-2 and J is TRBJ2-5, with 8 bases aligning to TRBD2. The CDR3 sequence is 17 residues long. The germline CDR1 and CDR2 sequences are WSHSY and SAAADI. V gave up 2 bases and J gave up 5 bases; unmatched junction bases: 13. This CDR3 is CASSEIPDGGVGETQYF. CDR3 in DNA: TGCGCCAGCAGTGAGATACCTGACGGGGGGGTCGGGGAGACCCAGTACTTC.

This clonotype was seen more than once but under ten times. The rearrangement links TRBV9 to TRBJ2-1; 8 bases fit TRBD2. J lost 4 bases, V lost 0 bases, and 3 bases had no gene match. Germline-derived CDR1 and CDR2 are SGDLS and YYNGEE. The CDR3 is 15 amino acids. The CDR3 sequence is CASSVELAEYNEQFF. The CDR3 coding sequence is TGTGCCAGCAGCGTAGAACTAGCGGAGTACAATGAGCAGTTCTTC. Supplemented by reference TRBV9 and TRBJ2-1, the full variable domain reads DSGVTQTPKHLITATGQRVTLRCSPRSGDLSVYWYQQSLDQGLQFLIQYYNGEERAKGNILERFSAQQFPDLHSELNLSSLELGDSALYFCASSVELAEYNEQFFGPGTRLTVL.

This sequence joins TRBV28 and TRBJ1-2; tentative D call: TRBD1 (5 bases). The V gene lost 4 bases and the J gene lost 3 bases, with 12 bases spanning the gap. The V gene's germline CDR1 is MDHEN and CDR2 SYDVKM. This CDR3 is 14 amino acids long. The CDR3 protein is CASSSAGRYYGYTF. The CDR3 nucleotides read TGTGCCAGCAGTTCAGCGGGGCGCTACTATGGCTACACCTTC.

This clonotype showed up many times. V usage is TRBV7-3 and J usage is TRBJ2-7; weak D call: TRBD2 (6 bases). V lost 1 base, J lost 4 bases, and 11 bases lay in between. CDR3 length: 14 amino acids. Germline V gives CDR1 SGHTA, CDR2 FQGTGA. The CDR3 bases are TGTGCCAGCAGCTTAAATAGCGGCTCTTACGAGCAGTACTTC. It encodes CASSLNSGSYEQYF.

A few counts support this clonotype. The CDR3 sequence is CASKAEFF. The CDR3 DNA sequence: TGTGCCAGCAAAGCGGAGTTCTTC. The chain links TRBV6-6 to TRBJ2-1; maybe TRBD2 (5 bases). V lost 7 bases, J lost 14 bases, and 6 bases lay in between. This CDR3 is built from 8 residues. Germline CDR1 is MNHNY and CDR2 is SVGAGI (reference sequence).

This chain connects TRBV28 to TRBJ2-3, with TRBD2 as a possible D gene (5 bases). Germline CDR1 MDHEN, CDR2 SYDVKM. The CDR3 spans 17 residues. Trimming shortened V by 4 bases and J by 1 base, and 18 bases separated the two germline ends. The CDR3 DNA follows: TGTGCCAGCAGTTGTTTGGACTCCCGTTATGGCACAGATACGCAGTATTTT. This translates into CASSCLDSRYGTDTQYF.

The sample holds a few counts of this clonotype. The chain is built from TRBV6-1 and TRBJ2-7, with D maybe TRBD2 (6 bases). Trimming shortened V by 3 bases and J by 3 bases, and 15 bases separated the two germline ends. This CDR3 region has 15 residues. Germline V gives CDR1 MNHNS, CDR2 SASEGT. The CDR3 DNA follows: TGTGCCAGCAGTGAGCCGTCCGGGACTCACTACGAGCAGTACTTC. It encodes CASSEPSGTHYEQYF.

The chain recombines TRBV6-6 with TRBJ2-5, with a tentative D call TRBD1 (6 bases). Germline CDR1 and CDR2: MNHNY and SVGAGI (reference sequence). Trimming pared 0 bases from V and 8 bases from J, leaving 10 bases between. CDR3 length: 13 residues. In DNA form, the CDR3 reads TGTGCCAGCAGTTACTCACAGGGTGAAACCCAGTACTTC. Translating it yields CASSYSQGETQYF.

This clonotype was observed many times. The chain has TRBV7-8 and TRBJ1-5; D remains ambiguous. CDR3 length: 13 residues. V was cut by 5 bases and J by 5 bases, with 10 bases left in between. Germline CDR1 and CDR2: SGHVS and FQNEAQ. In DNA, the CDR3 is TGTGCCAGCAGCCAAGGGCCACATCAGCCCCAGCATTTT. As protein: CASSQGPHQPQHF. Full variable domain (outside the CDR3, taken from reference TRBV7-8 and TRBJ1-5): GAGVSQSPRYKVAKRGQDVALRCDPISGHVSLFWYQQALGQGPEFLTYFQNEAQLDKSGLPSDRFFAERPEGSVSTLKIQRTQQEDSAVYLCASSQGPHQPQHFGDGTRLSIL.

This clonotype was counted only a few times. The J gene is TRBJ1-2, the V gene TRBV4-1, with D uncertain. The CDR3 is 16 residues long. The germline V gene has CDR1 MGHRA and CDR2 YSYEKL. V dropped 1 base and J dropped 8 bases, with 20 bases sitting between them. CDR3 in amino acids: CASSQGQFGGMYGYTF. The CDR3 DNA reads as TGCGCCAGCAGCCAAGGCCAGTTTGGTGGAATGTACGGCTACACCTTC.

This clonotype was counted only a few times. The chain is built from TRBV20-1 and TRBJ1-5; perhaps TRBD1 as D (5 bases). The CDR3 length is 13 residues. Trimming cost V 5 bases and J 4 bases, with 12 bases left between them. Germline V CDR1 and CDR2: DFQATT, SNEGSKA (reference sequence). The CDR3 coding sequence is TGCAGTGCTCGACCCGACAGAAATCAGCCCCAGCATTTT. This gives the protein CSARPDRNQPQHF.

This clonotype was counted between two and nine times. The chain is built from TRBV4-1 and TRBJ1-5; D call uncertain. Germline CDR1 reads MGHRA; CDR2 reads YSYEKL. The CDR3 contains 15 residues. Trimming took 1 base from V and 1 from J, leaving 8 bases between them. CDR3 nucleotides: TGCGCCAGCAGCCAAGGGGTATCGAGCAATCAGCCCCAGCATTTT. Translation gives CASSQGVSSNQPQHF.

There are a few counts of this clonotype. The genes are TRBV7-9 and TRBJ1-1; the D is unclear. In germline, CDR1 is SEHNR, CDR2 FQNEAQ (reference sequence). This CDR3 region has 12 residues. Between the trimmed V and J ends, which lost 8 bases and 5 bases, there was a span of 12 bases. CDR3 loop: CASAPGGTEAFF. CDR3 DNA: TGTGCCAGCGCCCCAGGTGGTACTGAAGCTTTCTTT.

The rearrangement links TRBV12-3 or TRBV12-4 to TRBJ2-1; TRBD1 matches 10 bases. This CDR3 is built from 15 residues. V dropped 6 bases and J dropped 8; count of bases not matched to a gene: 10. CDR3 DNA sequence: TGTGCCAGCAGGGTGGGACAGGGGATTGTCTATGAGCAGTTCTTC. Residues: CASRVGQGIVYEQFF.

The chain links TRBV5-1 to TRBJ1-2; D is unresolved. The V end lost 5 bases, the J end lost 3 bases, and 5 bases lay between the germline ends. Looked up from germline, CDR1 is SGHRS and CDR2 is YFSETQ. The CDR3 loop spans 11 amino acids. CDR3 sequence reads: CASRNDYGYTF. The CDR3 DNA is TGCGCCAGCAGGAACGACTATGGCTACACCTTC. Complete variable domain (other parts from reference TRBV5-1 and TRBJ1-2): KAGVTQTPRYLIKTRGQQVTLSCSPISGHRSVSWYQQTPGQGLQFLFEYFSETQRNKGNFPGRFSGRQFSNSRSEMNVSTLELGDSALYLCASRNDYGYTFGSGTRLTVV.

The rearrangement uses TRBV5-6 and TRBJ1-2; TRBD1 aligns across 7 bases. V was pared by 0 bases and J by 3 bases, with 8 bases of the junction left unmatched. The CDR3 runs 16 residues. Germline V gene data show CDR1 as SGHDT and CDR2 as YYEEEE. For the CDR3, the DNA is TGTGCCAGCAGCTTGGAAGTGGGACAGAGCTACTATGGCTACACCTTC. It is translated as CASSLEVGQSYYGYTF.